Following are 29 T cell receptor beta chains from one sample sequenced in a study of T cell responses to AZD1222 COVID-19 vaccine. Repertoires were generated with immunoSEQ multiplex PCR, while TCRdb's copy carries only in-frame clones and drops some. The sample holds 200,000 to 250,000 clones, roughly 94% seen once. The source material was peripheral blood, sampled 28 days after the second dose of the MenACWY control vaccine. The receptors shown here come from an adult who received the MenACWY meningococcal vaccine as a control.

The chain combines TRBV28 with TRBJ1-1; D remains ambiguous. Germline values: CDR1 MDHEN, CDR2 SYDVKM. This CDR3 is built from 13 residues. Trimming removed 5 bases from V and 2 bases from J, with 9 bases in between. The CDR3 DNA follows: TGTGCCAGCAGTGCCGCAGGTAACACTGAAGCTTTCTTT. Residues: CASSAAGNTEAFF.

This chain links TRBV10-3 with TRBJ1-2; unclear D gene. Trimming left V 7 bases short and J 2 bases short, with 5 bases between. CDR1 ENHRY and CDR2 SYGVKD come from the germline V gene. The CDR3 sequence is 11 residues long. In DNA, the CDR3 is TGTGCCATCAAGCAGAACTATGGCTACACCTTC. Translating it yields CAIKQNYGYTF.

This chain links TRBV3-1 (or the pseudogene TRBV3-2) with TRBJ1-2; D not certain. From germline, CDR1 is LGHDT and CDR2 YNNKEL (reference sequence). The V end was cut by 1 base, the J end by 6 bases, with 18 bases between. The CDR3 is 16 residues long. This chain's CDR3 is CASSQGEDRNQNGYTF. The CDR3, as DNA: TGTGCCAGCAGCCAAGGGGAGGATCGGAACCAGAATGGCTACACCTTC.

The chain carries TRBV2 and TRBJ2-7, with D possibly matching TRBD2 (6 bases). The ends were cut back, 7 bases at V and 0 bases at J, with 19 bases in the middle. This CDR3 has 16 amino acids. Germline CDR1 is SNHLY and CDR2 is FYNNEI. CDR3 in DNA: TGTGCCAGCACCGTAGGGAGGTCGGAGTACTCCTACGAGCAGTACTTC. Translation gives CASTVGRSEYSYEQYF.

This rearrangement joins TRBV5-5 to TRBJ1-4; tentatively, D is TRBD1 (5 bases). The CDR3 contains 17 residues. Between the trimmed V and J ends, which lost 3 bases and 6 bases, there was a span of 21 bases. Germline V gives CDR1 SGHKS, CDR2 YYEKEE (reference sequence). The CDR3 loop is CASSSDPDRTRDEKLFF. The DNA for the CDR3 is TGTGCCAGCAGCTCCGATCCTGACAGAACGAGGGATGAAAAACTGTTTTTT.

This clone was counted between two and nine times. J is TRBJ2-7 and V is TRBV2; D not resolved. The CDR3 runs to 13 residues. Per germline, CDR1 SNHLY and CDR2 FYNNEI. Trimming left V 4 bases short and J 4 bases short, with 11 bases between. CDR3 amino acids: CASSVLSLYEQYF. In DNA form, the CDR3 reads TGTGCCAGCAGTGTGCTATCCTTATACGAGCAGTACTTC.

Only one count was recorded for this clone. This chain connects TRBV28 to TRBJ1-4; D is possibly TRBD1 (6 bases). This CDR3 comprises 16 residues. V lost 2 bases and J 12 bases, leaving 22 bases between the germline ends. Looked up from germline, CDR1 is MDHEN and CDR2 is SYDVKM. The CDR3 region has the DNA TGTGCCAGCAGTTTAGGGACGGGACAAACAATAATGCAACTGTTTTTT. This sequence encodes CASSLGTGQTIMQLFF.

The CDR3 loop is CASTGLAGETGELFF. Written as DNA, the CDR3 is TGTGCCAGCACCGGACTAGCGGGAGAGACCGGGGAGCTGTTTTTT. The J gene is TRBJ2-2, the V gene TRBV2, with 13 bases fitting TRBD2. Germline lookup yields CDR1 SNHLY and CDR2 FYNNEI. This CDR3 region has 15 residues. The V segment lost 7 bases and the J segment 5 bases; nucleotides outside the gene matches: 4.

This clone was detected once. This chain links TRBV7-9 with TRBJ2-3; D may correspond to TRBD1 or TRBD2 (5 bases each). In germline, CDR1 is SEHNR, CDR2 FQNEAQ (reference sequence). V lost 5 bases to trimming and J lost 4 bases, with 10 bases between them. There are 13 residues in the CDR3. The CDR3 region is CASSPGTPDTQYF. The CDR3 nucleotides read TGTGCCAGCAGCCCAGGGACGCCAGATACGCAGTATTTT.

J is TRBJ2-5 and V is TRBV4-3; 8 positions agree with TRBD2. J was trimmed by 5 bases and V by 2 bases; bases with no gene match: 13. Germline CDR1 is LGHNA and CDR2 is YSLEER. This CDR3 region has 17 residues. The DNA of the CDR3 is TGCGCCAGCAGCCAATCAATCGGAGCGGGGGCAGGTGAGACCCAGTACTTC. Amino acid sequence: CASSQSIGAGAGETQYF.

The genes are TRBV11-3 and TRBJ2-7, with D possibly TRBD1 on 7 matching bases. The CDR3 extends over 19 amino acids. Trimming left V 4 bases short and J 0 bases short, with 25 bases between. Germline loops: CDR1 SGHNT, CDR2 YENEEA. The CDR3 is CASSWRDRIKTRSSYEQYF. DNA for the CDR3: TGTGCCAGCAGCTGGCGGGACAGAATTAAAACAAGGAGCTCCTACGAGCAGTACTTC. The variable domain in full, with the rest retrieved from reference TRBV11-3 and TRBJ2-7, is EAGVVQSPRYKIIEKKQPVAFWCNPISGHNTLYWYLQNLGQGPELLIRYENEEAVDDSQLPKDRFSAERLKGVDSTLKIQPAELGDSAVYLCASSWRDRIKTRSSYEQYFGPGTRLTVT.

The V call is TRBV11-1, the J call TRBJ2-1; D ambiguous. The CDR3 runs to 15 residues. The germline V and J ends were trimmed by 2 bases and 0 bases, with 8 bases remaining between them. CDR1 SGHAT and CDR2 FQDESV come from the germline V gene (reference sequence). In DNA, the CDR3 is TGTGCCAGCAGCTTACAGAGTAGCTCCTACAATGAGCAGTTCTTC. Translated: CASSLQSSSYNEQFF.

The chain uses TRBV29-1 and TRBJ2-1, with a weak D call TRBD2 (6 bases). Per germline, CDR1 SQVTM and CDR2 ANQGSEA. With 6 bases removed from V and 4 bases from J, the gap between germline ends came to 13 bases. CDR3 length equals 13 residues. The DNA of the CDR3 is TGCAGCGTCGGGAGCGGACCATACAATGAGCAGTTCTTC. Protein sequence: CSVGSGPYNEQFF.

This chain connects TRBV2 to TRBJ2-2; maybe TRBD1 (6 bases). The CDR3 loop spans 14 amino acids. Germline loops: CDR1 SNHLY, CDR2 FYNNEI. The ends were cut back, 2 bases at V and 6 bases at J, with 10 bases in the middle. This chain's CDR3 is CASSEQGIPGELFF. CDR3 bases: TGTGCCAGCAGTGAACAGGGGATACCCGGGGAGCTGTTTTTT.

Notes on this clone: The sample has other DNA sequences that encode this CDR3 too. The chain recombines TRBV15 with TRBJ2-2; D is possibly TRBD2 (5 bases). From germline, CDR1 is LNHNV and CDR2 YYDKDF (reference sequence). CDR3 length equals 16 residues. Trimming shortened V by 0 bases and J by 0 bases, and 8 bases separated the two germline ends. CDR3 region: CATSRDKGANTGELFF. The CDR3 region has the DNA TGTGCCACCAGCAGAGATAAGGGAGCGAACACCGGGGAGCTGTTTTTT.

This clone was seen a handful of times. The chain carries TRBV5-4 and TRBJ1-4, with 7 bases that match TRBD1. Germline CDR1 SGHNT, CDR2 YYREEE (reference sequence). J was trimmed by 3 bases and V by 4 bases; bases with no gene match: 6. This CDR3 has 15 residues. In DNA, the CDR3 is TGTGCCAGCAGCCCAGGGGGGGGCTCTAATGAAAAACTGTTTTTT. This encodes CASSPGGGSNEKLFF.

The chain recombines TRBV3-1 (or the pseudogene TRBV3-2) with TRBJ2-3; D remains ambiguous. Trimming cost V 1 base and J 6 bases, with 11 bases left between them. CDR3 length: 14 amino acids. Germline-derived CDR1 and CDR2 are LGHDT and YNNKEL (reference sequence). Here the CDR3 DNA reads TGTGCCAGCAGCCAAGGCCCTACTCGGGATACGCAGTATTTT. Protein sequence: CASSQGPTRDTQYF.

The rearrangement joins TRBV4-3 to TRBJ1-6; perhaps TRBD1 as D (5 bases). Trimming took 0 bases from V and 5 from J, leaving 8 bases between them. There are 15 residues in the CDR3. Germline CDR1 and CDR2: LGHNA and YSLEER. This CDR3 reads CASSQEGGDNSPLHF. For the CDR3, the DNA is TGCGCCAGCAGCCAAGAGGGGGGGGATAATTCACCCCTCCACTTT.

The chain joins TRBV30 to TRBJ2-7; D is unresolved. Trimming stripped 0 bases from V and 0 bases from J, with 6 bases between. The CDR3 spans 13 residues. CDR1 GTSNPN and CDR2 SVGIG come from the germline V gene (reference sequence). The CDR3 nucleotides read TGTGCCTGGAGTGTACAGTCCTCCTACGAGCAGTACTTC. It yields the protein CAWSVQSSYEQYF.

J is TRBJ2-3 and V is TRBV28, with D maybe TRBD2 (6 bases). Germline CDR1 and CDR2: MDHEN and SYDVKM. V shed 1 base and J shed 0 bases, with 11 bases lying between them. The CDR3 covers 16 residues. As DNA, the CDR3 is TGTGCCAGCAGTTTATACGGGGGTAGTAGCACAGATACGCAGTATTTT. It yields the protein CASSLYGGSSTDTQYF.

V and J are TRBV9 and TRBJ1-2, with D possibly matching TRBD1 (5 bases). The germline gives CDR1 SGDLS, CDR2 YYNGEE. The V gene lost 5 bases and the J gene lost 2 bases, with 16 bases spanning the gap. The CDR3 loop spans 15 amino acids. The CDR3 is CASRGAPLGNYGYTF. CDR3 sequence (DNA): TGTGCCAGCAGAGGGGCACCGCTGGGAAACTATGGCTACACCTTC.

In regard to this clone: The same CDR3 is also encoded by other DNA sequences in this sample. J is TRBJ2-3 and V is TRBV7-2; D is ambiguous. CDR3 length: 15 amino acids. The germline gives CDR1 SGHTA, CDR2 FQGNSA. Trimming removed 0 bases at V and 1 base at J, with 8 bases between. CDR3 sequence: CASSLATGGTDTQYF. CDR3 in DNA: TGTGCCAGCAGCTTAGCAACGGGTGGCACAGATACGCAGTATTTT.

The chain is built from TRBV27 and TRBJ1-5; maybe TRBD1 (6 bases). Germline values: CDR1 MNHEY, CDR2 SMNVEV (reference sequence). Between the trimmed V and J ends, which lost 5 bases and 11 bases, there was a span of 19 bases. The CDR3 has 14 residues. CDR3 in DNA: TGTGCCAGCAGTCCAGGGGCGGGAGTTGGGTCCCAGCATTTT. Translating gives CASSPGAGVGSQHF.

The chain recombines TRBV14 with TRBJ2-1, with TRBD2 matching 9 bases. The length of the CDR3 is 15 residues. V shed 2 bases and J 2 bases; nucleotides not matched to a gene: 1. Looked up from germline, CDR1 is SGHDN and CDR2 is FVKESK. In nucleotides, the CDR3 is TGTGCCAGCAGCCAACTAGCGGGGACCTACAATGAGCAGTTCTTC. Translated: CASSQLAGTYNEQFF.

This chain links TRBV5-1 with TRBJ1-1, with D possibly matching TRBD1 (5 bases). The CDR3 spans 15 residues. CDR1 and CDR2 (germline): SGHRS, YFSETQ. With 2 bases removed from V and 1 base from J, the gap between germline ends came to 12 bases. In DNA, the CDR3 is TGCGCCAGCAGCTTTTTTCCGCAGGGGAACACTGAAGCTTTCTTT. Protein: CASSFFPQGNTEAFF.

The chain has TRBV7-8 and TRBJ2-7; perhaps TRBD2 as D (5 bases). Germline CDR1 reads SGHVS; CDR2 reads FQNEAQ. CDR3 length equals 16 residues. Deletions cut 5 bases from V and 0 bases from J, with 17 bases between. In DNA, the CDR3 is TGTGCCAGCAGCCCCCGAGGGCGTGAAAGCTCCTACGAGCAGTACTTC. Protein sequence: CASSPRGRESSYEQYF.

V gene TRBV7-9 combines with J gene TRBJ1-2, with no clear D. V lost 5 bases to trimming and J lost 2 bases, with 9 bases between them. The CDR3 runs 13 residues. In germline, CDR1 is SEHNR, CDR2 FQNEAQ (reference sequence). CDR3 amino acids: CASSLWTNYGYTF. CDR3 DNA sequence: TGTGCCAGCAGCCTCTGGACGAACTATGGCTACACCTTC.

V usage is TRBV19 and J usage is TRBJ2-5; perhaps TRBD2 as D (6 bases). The V gene's germline CDR1 is LNHDA and CDR2 SQIVND (reference sequence). CDR3 length equals 13 residues. The V gene lost 6 bases and the J gene lost 6 bases, with 14 bases spanning the gap. The CDR3 reads CASSGSGKKTQYF. In DNA form, the CDR3 reads TGTGCCAGTAGCGGGAGTGGGAAAAAGACCCAGTACTTC.

This chain uses TRBV6-6 with TRBJ2-1; maybe TRBD2 (6 bases). Germline V lookup: CDR1 MNHNY, CDR2 SVGAGI (reference sequence). This CDR3 has 13 residues. V was pared by 11 bases and J by 8 bases, with 19 bases between. The CDR3 loop is CAGRGTGDYEQFF. Written as DNA, the CDR3 is TGTGCCGGCCGCGGGACTGGAGACTATGAGCAGTTCTTC.